These 16 T cell receptor beta chains originate from one sample sequenced in a study of blood T cell repertoires in COVID-19. Profiling relied on immunoSEQ multiplex PCR, and the TCRdb table lists in-frame clones only, not all of them. The data show about 81,000 clones, 85% to 90% seen once. The material sequenced was peripheral blood. The receptors originated from a woman at least 80 years old with acute or convalescent COVID-19.

This rearrangement joins TRBV10-3 to TRBJ2-7, with 9 bases matching TRBD2. This CDR3 has 14 residues. J gave up 4 bases and V 10 bases, and 11 bases lay outside the gene matches. Germline loops: CDR1 ENHRY, CDR2 SYGVKD. The DNA of the CDR3 is TGTGCCACGAATCCGACTAGCGGAACATACGAGCAGTACTTC. Its translation is CATNPTSGTYEQYF.

Only a few counts were recorded for this clone. CDR3 in DNA: TGCGCCAGCAGCTCAGGGGCGGGCGAGCAGTACTTC. Translated: CASSSGAGEQYF. This chain connects TRBV5-1 to TRBJ2-7, with D possibly matching TRBD1 (6 bases). The CDR3 has 12 amino acids. Per the germline V gene, CDR1 is SGHRS and CDR2 is YFSETQ. The V gene lost 3 bases and the J gene lost 6 bases, with 10 bases spanning the gap.

This clone appeared a single time. This chain joins TRBV18 and TRBJ1-4; 8 positions agree with TRBD1. There are 13 residues in the CDR3. V shed 5 bases and J 7 bases; nucleotides not matched to a gene: 3. Germline CDR1 KGHSH, CDR2 LQKENI. CDR3 protein: CASSSGQVEKLFF. CDR3 sequence (DNA): TGTGCCAGCTCATCGGGACAGGTTGAAAAACTGTTTTTT.

This rearrangement joins TRBV3-1 (or the pseudogene TRBV3-2) to TRBJ2-7, with 10 bases that match TRBD2. V gave up 4 bases and J gave up 3 bases; unmatched junction bases: 3. CDR3 length: 14 amino acids. Germline CDR1 and CDR2: LGHDT and YNNKEL (reference sequence). The CDR3 nucleotides are TGTGCCAGCAGCCCCGGGACTAGCGTCTACGAGCAGTACTTC. Translating it yields CASSPGTSVYEQYF.

The rearrangement links TRBV28 to TRBJ1-3, with TRBD1 matching 8 bases. Germline CDR1 reads MDHEN; CDR2 reads SYDVKM. CDR3 size: 14 residues. V was pared by 7 bases and J by 5 bases, with 7 bases of the junction left unmatched. The CDR3 sequence: CASNRQGTRNTIYF. CDR3 sequence (DNA): TGTGCCAGCAATCGACAGGGGACAAGAAACACCATATATTTT. Based on the CDR3 plus reference TRBV28 and TRBJ1-3, the full variable domain is DVKVTQSSRYLVKRTGEKVFLECVQDMDHENMFWYRQDPGLGLRLIYFSYDVKMKEKGDIPEGYSVSREKKERFSLILESASTNQTSMYLCASNRQGTRNTIYFGEGSWLTVV.

This sequence joins TRBV5-1 and TRBJ2-2, with D possibly TRBD1 on 6 matching bases. The CDR3 length is 15 residues. Germline V gene sequence: CDR1 SGHRS, CDR2 YFSETQ. Trimming stripped 4 bases from V and 0 bases from J, with 10 bases between. The CDR3 sequence: CASSLGQSNTGELFF. The CDR3 DNA follows: TGCGCCAGCAGCCTCGGACAGTCGAACACCGGGGAGCTGTTTTTT.

The rearrangement uses TRBV7-3 and TRBJ1-1; D is possibly TRBD1 (5 bases). Germline loops: CDR1 SGHTA, CDR2 FQGTGA. Deletions cut 2 bases from V and 1 base from J, with 11 bases between. This CDR3 comprises 15 residues. The CDR3 DNA reads as TGTGCCAGCAGCTTATTGGGGGAGGGGAACACTGAAGCTTTCTTT. Its translation: CASSLLGEGNTEAFF.

The rearrangement uses TRBV30 and TRBJ1-1, with 7 bases aligning to TRBD1. Trimming cost V 3 bases and J 0 bases; bases outside gene matches: 7. CDR3 size: 15 residues. Germline CDR1 and CDR2: GTSNPN and SVGIG (reference sequence). In DNA, the CDR3 is TGTGCCTGGAGCCCCCCGGGACAGTTGAACACTGAAGCTTTCTTT. Protein sequence: CAWSPPGQLNTEAFF.

The chain employs TRBV7-2 and TRBJ2-2, with 8 bases that match TRBD1. Germline values: CDR1 SGHTA, CDR2 FQGNSA. The CDR3 spans 12 residues. The J segment lost 13 bases and the V segment lost 5 bases, leaving 6 bases of the junction unmatched. CDR3 in amino acids: CASSQTGQVLFF. CDR3 sequence (DNA): TGTGCCAGCAGCCAAACGGGACAGGTGCTGTTTTTT.

The chain combines TRBV5-1 with TRBJ1-6; D remains ambiguous. The CDR3 is made up of 13 amino acids. The germline V gene has CDR1 SGHRS and CDR2 YFSETQ. V lost 4 bases and J lost 8, with 10 bases in between. CDR3 bases: TGCGCCAGCAGCCTAGCGAACGATTCACCCCTCCACTTT. It encodes CASSLANDSPLHF.

The chain carries TRBV28 and TRBJ2-7, with TRBD2 identical over 8 bases. V lost 5 bases, J lost 0 bases, and 6 bases stayed unmatched. The CDR3 covers 15 residues. From germline, CDR1 is MDHEN and CDR2 SYDVKM. The CDR3 protein is CASSLAGGRSYEQYF. CDR3 bases: TGTGCCAGCAGTCTGGCGGGGGGCCGCTCCTACGAGCAGTACTTC. The full variable domain, completed using reference TRBV28 and TRBJ2-7, is DVKVTQSSRYLVKRTGEKVFLECVQDMDHENMFWYRQDPGLGLRLIYFSYDVKMKEKGDIPEGYSVSREKKERFSLILESASTNQTSMYLCASSLAGGRSYEQYFGPGTRLTVT.

This rearrangement joins TRBV3-1 (or the pseudogene TRBV3-2) to TRBJ2-3; the D gene is possibly TRBD2 (6 bases). The ends were cut back, 4 bases at V and 2 bases at J, with 16 bases in the middle. This CDR3 is built from 16 residues. Germline CDR1 LGHDT, CDR2 YNNKEL (reference sequence). The CDR3 DNA reads as TGTGCCAGCAGCCCAGAGGAGGGCAGATCCACAGATACGCAGTATTTT. It is translated as CASSPEEGRSTDTQYF.

The J gene is TRBJ2-3, the V gene TRBV27, with 9 bases that match TRBD2. The CDR3 has 15 amino acids. The germline gives CDR1 MNHEY, CDR2 SMNVEV (reference sequence). Trimming took 2 bases from V and 1 from J; bases not matched to a gene: 1. In nucleotides, the CDR3 is TGTGCCAGCAGTTTAGTAGCGGGGGGCACAGATACGCAGTATTTT. This sequence encodes CASSLVAGGTDTQYF.

The rearrangement uses TRBV6-5 and TRBJ2-1; D gene uncertain. This CDR3 has 13 residues. Germline assignment: CDR1 MNHEY and CDR2 SVGAGI. Trimming removed 2 bases from V and 9 bases from J, with 11 bases in between. The CDR3 sequence is CASSYDRVGEQFF. DNA of the CDR3: TGTGCCAGCAGTTACGATCGGGTCGGTGAGCAGTTCTTC.

This chain connects TRBV5-6 to TRBJ1-3, with a possible D match to TRBD1 (5 bases). The CDR3 contains 15 residues. Looked up from germline, CDR1 is SGHDT and CDR2 is YYEEEE. The germline V and J ends were trimmed by 2 bases and 0 bases, with 9 bases remaining between them. CDR3 protein: CASSLWGHSGNTIYF. Written as DNA, the CDR3 is TGTGCCAGCAGCTTATGGGGCCACTCTGGAAACACCATATATTTT.

The chain has TRBV18 and TRBJ2-5, with 9 bases fitting TRBD1. Germline CDR1 reads KGHSH; CDR2 reads LQKENI. Trimming at V came to 3 bases and at J to 5 bases, leaving 7 bases not matched to a gene. The CDR3 consists of 15 residues. For the CDR3, the DNA is TGTGCCAGCTCACCCCCGGGACAGGGAAGCGAGACCCAGTACTTC. As protein: CASSPPGQGSETQYF.